This TCR beta chain was observed in a study of T-cell memory formation after mild COVID-19. CDR1 and CDR2 (germline): MNHEY, SVGAGI. CDR3 length equals 14 residues. The V end lost 0 bases, the J end lost 5 bases, and 8 bases lay between the germline ends. General study points: Cross-reactive memory seemingly joined, as some responding clones were found in pre-infection memory. Those CD4+ clones that contracted were mainly in CM and EM (CD8+ ones in EMRA).

There are a few counts of this clonotype. The antigen is undetermined. TCRdb re-analysed the 5' RACE reads in MiXCR, keeping a single row per CDR3 protein. This sample yields 250,000 to 350,000 distinct CDR3 sequences, of which roughly an eighth are seen a single time; 21% belongs to the top ten. The receptor comes from a man aged 18 to 29 who had mild COVID-19 (a few samples of this study predate the infection). Cell type and time point are not known. The V and J genes are TRBV6-5 and TRBJ1-5; D call uncertain. Sequencing was carried out using PBMCs or a T cell subset sorted from them (not recorded which). The CDR3 spells CASSYSVQDQPQHF. The CDR3 DNA follows: TGTGCCAGCAGTTACTCGGTGCAGGATCAGCCCCAGCATTTT.